These T cell receptor beta chains were read from a single sample in a study of shared clonotypes between healthy human individuals. Assay: immunoSEQ multiplex PCR; the TCRdb copy retains only in-frame clones and omits some. The table has 2.5 million or so clones, more than 90% seen once. The sequenced material came from naive CD4+ T cells sorted from blood. Receptors originate from a man aged 18 to 35 in good health. Both conserved end residues are part of each CDR3. A D gene is named only where the DNA matches it firmly. Clone size, where shown, is once, few, many, or a class for clones that have expanded.

len: 16
d_gene: TRBD2
abundance: .
j_gene: TRBJ2-5
v_gene: TRBV6-6
CDR3nt: TGTGCCAGCAGTTATCCCCGGACTAGCGAGCAAGAGACCCAGTACTTC
CDR3aa: CASSYPRTSEQETQYF

len: 16
d_gene: TRBD2
abundance: .
j_gene: TRBJ2-1
v_gene: TRBV4-3
CDR3nt: TGCGCCAGCAGCCCCGGACTAGCGGGAGCGTACAATGAGCAGTTCTTC
CDR3aa: CASSPGLAGAYNEQFF

len: 14
d_gene: TRBD1
abundance: .
j_gene: TRBJ1-6
v_gene: TRBV10-3
CDR3nt: TGTGCCATCAGGGGACAGGGAGAAAGGTCACCCCTCCACTTT
CDR3aa: CAIRGQGERSPLHF

len: 14
d_gene: .
abundance: .
j_gene: TRBJ1-3
v_gene: TRBV5-1
CDR3nt: TGCGCCAGCTCTCCAGGGGATGCGGGAAACACCATATATTTT
CDR3aa: CASSPGDAGNTIYF

len: 14
d_gene: TRBD1
abundance: .
j_gene: TRBJ2-2
v_gene: TRBV11-3
CDR3nt: TGTGCCAGCAGCCGGGGACAGGGCGCCGGGGAGCTGTTTTTT
CDR3aa: CASSRGQGAGELFF

len: 14
d_gene: TRBD1
abundance: .
j_gene: TRBJ1-2
v_gene: TRBV7-2
CDR3nt: TGTGCCAGCAGCCCCATGGGACAGTCCTATGGCTACACCTTC
CDR3aa: CASSPMGQSYGYTF

len: 14
d_gene: .
abundance: few
j_gene: TRBJ1-1
v_gene: TRBV6-1
CDR3nt: TGTGCCAGCAGTGAAGCGGGAAGGAACACTGAAGCTTTCTTT
CDR3aa: CASSEAGRNTEAFF

len: 16
d_gene: TRBD2
abundance: .
j_gene: TRBJ2-1
v_gene: TRBV7-2
CDR3nt: TGTGCCAGCAGCTTAACACTAGCGGGAGGAAGTAATGAGCAGTTCTTC
CDR3aa: CASSLTLAGGSNEQFF

len: 13
d_gene: .
abundance: few
j_gene: TRBJ1-1
v_gene: TRBV5-1
CDR3nt: TGCGCCAGCAGCTTGGATCTGGGTGCTTTCGCTTTCTTT
CDR3aa: CASSLDLGAFAFF

len: 13
d_gene: .
abundance: few
j_gene: TRBJ2-6
v_gene: TRBV9
CDR3nt: TGTGCCAGCAGCGTAGCTGGGGCCAACGTCCTGACTTTC
CDR3aa: CASSVAGANVLTF

len: 17
d_gene: .
abundance: .
j_gene: TRBJ2-2
v_gene: TRBV18
CDR3nt: TGTGCCAGCTCACCATGGAGGATATCGGGGAACACCGGGGAGCTGTTTTTT
CDR3aa: CASSPWRISGNTGELFF

len: 15
d_gene: TRBD2
abundance: .
j_gene: TRBJ2-2
v_gene: TRBV11-2
CDR3nt: TGTGCCAGCAGCCCCCTAACGGGGGGGCCCGGGGAGCTGTTTTTT
CDR3aa: CASSPLTGGPGELFF

len: 16
d_gene: .
abundance: once
j_gene: TRBJ2-3
v_gene: TRBV7-2
CDR3nt: TGTGCCAGCAGCCCCCTTTGGGGGGTCAGCACAGATACGCAGTATTTT
CDR3aa: CASSPLWGVSTDTQYF

len: 12
d_gene: TRBD2
abundance: .
j_gene: TRBJ2-1
v_gene: TRBV6-5
CDR3nt: TGTGCCAGCAAGTCTAGCGGGAATGAGCAGTTCTTC
CDR3aa: CASKSSGNEQFF

len: 14
d_gene: TRBD1
abundance: .
j_gene: TRBJ1-2
v_gene: TRBV2
CDR3nt: TGTGCCAGCAGGAGTACGGGACAGGACTATGGCTACACCTTC
CDR3aa: CASRSTGQDYGYTF

len: 13
d_gene: .
abundance: .
j_gene: TRBJ2-7
v_gene: TRBV14
CDR3nt: TGTGCCAGCAGCGGAACCTGGGGCGACGAGCAGTACTTC
CDR3aa: CASSGTWGDEQYF

len: 13
d_gene: .
abundance: .
j_gene: TRBJ1-2
v_gene: TRBV19
CDR3nt: TGTGCCAGTAGGAGGATATCGGGACGCGGCTACACCTTC
CDR3aa: CASRRISGRGYTF

len: 13
d_gene: TRBD1
abundance: .
j_gene: TRBJ1-5
v_gene: TRBV7-2
CDR3nt: TGTGCCAGCAGCGCACAGGGGAGACAGCCCCAGCATTTT
CDR3aa: CASSAQGRQPQHF

len: 15
d_gene: .
abundance: .
j_gene: TRBJ1-5
v_gene: TRBV9
CDR3nt: TGTGCCAGCTCCCCCCGGGCAGATAGCAATCAGCCCCAGCATTTT
CDR3aa: CASSPRADSNQPQHF

len: 14
d_gene: .
abundance: .
j_gene: TRBJ2-1
v_gene: TRBV7-3
CDR3nt: TGTGCCAGCAGACCCGGGGGACTCTACAATGAGCAGTTCTTC
CDR3aa: CASRPGGLYNEQFF

len: 14
d_gene: .
abundance: .
j_gene: TRBJ2-3
v_gene: TRBV29-1
CDR3nt: TGCAGCGTTGGGGATGGGCGAGTCGGAGATACGCAGTATTTT
CDR3aa: CSVGDGRVGDTQYF

len: 14
d_gene: .
abundance: .
j_gene: TRBJ2-2
v_gene: TRBV9
CDR3nt: TGTGCCAGCAGCGTAGTCACAGAGAACGGGGAGCTGTTTTTT
CDR3aa: CASSVVTENGELFF

len: 15
d_gene: .
abundance: .
j_gene: TRBJ1-1
v_gene: TRBV6-1
CDR3nt: TGTGCCAGCAGTGAATGGATAGGGGCTAGCGCTGAAGCTTTCTTT
CDR3aa: CASSEWIGASAEAFF

len: 13
d_gene: TRBD2
abundance: .
j_gene: TRBJ2-5
v_gene: TRBV7-9
CDR3nt: TGTGCCAGCAGCAAGCCCGCCCAGCGGGACCAGTACTTC
CDR3aa: CASSKPAQRDQYF

len: 12
d_gene: .
abundance: .
j_gene: TRBJ1-1
v_gene: TRBV7-9
CDR3nt: TGTGCCAGCAGCTCTCAGGGCACTGAAGCTTTCTTT
CDR3aa: CASSSQGTEAFF

len: 15
d_gene: TRBD1
abundance: once
j_gene: TRBJ1-2
v_gene: TRBV19
CDR3nt: TGTGCCAGTAAACCTTCGGGACAGGGGAACTATGGCTACACCTTC
CDR3aa: CASKPSGQGNYGYTF

len: 13
d_gene: .
abundance: .
j_gene: TRBJ1-3
v_gene: TRBV7-2
CDR3nt: TGTGCCAGCAGCTTAGATCAAAGGGGCACCATATATTTT
CDR3aa: CASSLDQRGTIYF

len: 14
d_gene: .
abundance: .
j_gene: TRBJ1-5
v_gene: TRBV9
CDR3nt: TGTGCCAGCAGTCGAGGGGGAGTCACTCAGCCCCAGCATTTT
CDR3aa: CASSRGGVTQPQHF

len: 14
d_gene: TRBD1
abundance: .
j_gene: TRBJ1-2
v_gene: TRBV15
CDR3nt: TGTGCCACCAGCAGAGCGGGACAGGGATATGGCTACACCTTC
CDR3aa: CATSRAGQGYGYTF

len: 14
d_gene: .
abundance: .
j_gene: TRBJ1-1
v_gene: TRBV25-1
CDR3nt: TGTGCCAGCAGTGAATCATCGGGGAACACTGAAGCTTTCTTT
CDR3aa: CASSESSGNTEAFF

len: 16
d_gene: .
abundance: .
j_gene: TRBJ2-6
v_gene: TRBV5-1
CDR3nt: TGCGCCAGCAGCATTCAACAGCTCTCTGGGGCCAACGTCCTGACTTTC
CDR3aa: CASSIQQLSGANVLTF

len: 14
d_gene: .
abundance: .
j_gene: TRBJ1-4
v_gene: TRBV27
CDR3nt: TGTGCCAGCAGTTCGGGCAGGCCGAATGAAAAACTGTTTTTT
CDR3aa: CASSSGRPNEKLFF

len: 14
d_gene: .
abundance: .
j_gene: TRBJ1-5
v_gene: TRBV6-1
CDR3nt: TGTGCCAGCAGACCCACAGGGTATAATCAGCCCCAGCATTTT
CDR3aa: CASRPTGYNQPQHF

len: 8
d_gene: .
abundance: .
j_gene: TRBJ1-2
v_gene: TRBV20-1
CDR3nt: TGCAGTGCTAGCGGCTACACCTTC
CDR3aa: CSASGYTF

len: 14
d_gene: .
abundance: .
j_gene: TRBJ2-7
v_gene: TRBV29-1
CDR3nt: TGCAGCGTTGAAGCAGGGGTAGGGCTGAACGAGCAGTACTTC
CDR3aa: CSVEAGVGLNEQYF

len: 13
d_gene: TRBD1
abundance: .
j_gene: TRBJ1-6
v_gene: TRBV6-5
CDR3nt: TGTGCCAGCAGCAACAGGGGTGGCTCACCCCTCCACTTT
CDR3aa: CASSNRGGSPLHF

len: 16
d_gene: TRBD2
abundance: .
j_gene: TRBJ2-3
v_gene: TRBV28
CDR3nt: TGTGCCAGCAGTTACCTAGCGGGGGGGACCACAGATACGCAGTATTTT
CDR3aa: CASSYLAGGTTDTQYF

len: 14
d_gene: TRBD2
abundance: .
j_gene: TRBJ2-7
v_gene: TRBV5-6
CDR3nt: TGTGCCAGCAGTCCCGGACTAGCGCCAGTGGTGCAGTACTTC
CDR3aa: CASSPGLAPVVQYF

len: 13
d_gene: .
abundance: .
j_gene: TRBJ2-7
v_gene: TRBV18
CDR3nt: TGTGCCAGCTCACCCACGGACCCTTACGAGCAGTACTTC
CDR3aa: CASSPTDPYEQYF

len: 13
d_gene: TRBD1
abundance: once
j_gene: TRBJ1-4
v_gene: TRBV19
CDR3nt: TGTGCCAGTAGTACCCTAGGACAGGGCGAACTGGTTTTT
CDR3aa: CASSTLGQGELVF

len: 17
d_gene: TRBD1
abundance: .
j_gene: TRBJ1-4
v_gene: TRBV5-1
CDR3nt: TGCGCCAGCAGCTTGGGGGGACAGAGGACAACTAATGAAAAACTGTTTTTT
CDR3aa: CASSLGGQRTTNEKLFF

len: 15
d_gene: .
abundance: .
j_gene: TRBJ2-1
v_gene: TRBV5-1
CDR3nt: TGCGCCAGCAGCTTGGGTGGGGCAGAAGACAATGAGCAGTTCTTC
CDR3aa: CASSLGGAEDNEQFF